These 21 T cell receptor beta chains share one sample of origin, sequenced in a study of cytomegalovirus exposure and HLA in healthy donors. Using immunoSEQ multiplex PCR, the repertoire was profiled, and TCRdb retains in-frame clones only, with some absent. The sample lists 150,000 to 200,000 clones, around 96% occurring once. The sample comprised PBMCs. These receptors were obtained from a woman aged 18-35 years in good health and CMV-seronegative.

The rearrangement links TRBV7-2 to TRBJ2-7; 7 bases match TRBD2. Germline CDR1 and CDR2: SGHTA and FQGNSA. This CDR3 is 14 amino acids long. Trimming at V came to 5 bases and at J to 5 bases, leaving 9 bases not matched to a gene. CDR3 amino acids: CASSRTGGTHEQYF. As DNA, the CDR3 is TGTGCCAGCAGCCGAACGGGGGGTACCCACGAGCAGTACTTC.

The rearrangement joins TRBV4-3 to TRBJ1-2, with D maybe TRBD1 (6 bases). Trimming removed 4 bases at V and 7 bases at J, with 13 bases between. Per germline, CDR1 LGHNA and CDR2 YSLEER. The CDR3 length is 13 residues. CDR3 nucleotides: TGCGCCAGCAGCCCCTCTACAGGGTTTGGCTACACCTTC. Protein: CASSPSTGFGYTF.

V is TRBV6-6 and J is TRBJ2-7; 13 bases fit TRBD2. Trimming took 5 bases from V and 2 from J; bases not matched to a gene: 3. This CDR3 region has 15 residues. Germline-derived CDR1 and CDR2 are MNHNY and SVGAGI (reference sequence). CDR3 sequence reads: CASSTSGGATYEQYF. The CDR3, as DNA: TGTGCCAGCAGTACTAGCGGGGGGGCGACCTACGAGCAGTACTTC.

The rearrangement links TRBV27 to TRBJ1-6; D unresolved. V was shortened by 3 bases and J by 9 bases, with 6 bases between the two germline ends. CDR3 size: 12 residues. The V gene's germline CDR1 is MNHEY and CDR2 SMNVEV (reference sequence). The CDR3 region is CASSFEGSPLHF. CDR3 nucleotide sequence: TGTGCCAGCAGTTTTGAGGGTTCACCCCTCCACTTT.

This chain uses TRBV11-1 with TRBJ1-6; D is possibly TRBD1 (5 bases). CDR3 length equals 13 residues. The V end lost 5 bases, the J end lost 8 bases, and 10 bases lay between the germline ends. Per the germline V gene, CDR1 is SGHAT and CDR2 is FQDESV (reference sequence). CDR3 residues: CASSPDSYSPLHF. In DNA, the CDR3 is TGTGCCAGCAGCCCCGACAGCTATTCACCCCTCCACTTT. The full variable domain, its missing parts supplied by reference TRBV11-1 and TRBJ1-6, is EAEVAQSPRYKITEKSQAVAFWCDPISGHATLYWYRQILGQGPELLVQFQDESVVDDSQLPKDRFSAERLKGVDSTLKIQPAELGDSAMYLCASSPDSYSPLHFGNGTRLTVT.

In DNA form, the CDR3 reads TGTGCCTGGAGTCCGGACAATCAAGAGACCCAGTACTTC. It codes for CAWSPDNQETQYF. The chain has TRBV30 and TRBJ2-5; D perhaps matches TRBD1 (5 bases). V shed 2 bases and J shed 2 bases, with 9 bases lying between them. Germline values: CDR1 GTSNPN, CDR2 SVGIG (reference sequence). The CDR3 covers 13 residues.

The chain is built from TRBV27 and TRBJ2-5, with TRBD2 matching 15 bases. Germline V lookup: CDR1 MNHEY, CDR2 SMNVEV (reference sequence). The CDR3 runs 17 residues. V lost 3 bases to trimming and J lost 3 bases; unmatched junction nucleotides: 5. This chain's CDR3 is CASSFSRTSGGEETQYF. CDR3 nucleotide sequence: TGTGCCAGCAGTTTCTCCCGGACTAGCGGGGGGGAAGAGACCCAGTACTTC.

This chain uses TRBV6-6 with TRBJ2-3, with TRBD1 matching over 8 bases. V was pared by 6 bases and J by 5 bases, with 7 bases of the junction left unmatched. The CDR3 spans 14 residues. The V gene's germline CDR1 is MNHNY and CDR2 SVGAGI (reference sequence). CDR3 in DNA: TGTGCCAGCAGGAGCCCAGGGGGCCGAGATACGCAGTATTTT. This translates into CASRSPGGRDTQYF.

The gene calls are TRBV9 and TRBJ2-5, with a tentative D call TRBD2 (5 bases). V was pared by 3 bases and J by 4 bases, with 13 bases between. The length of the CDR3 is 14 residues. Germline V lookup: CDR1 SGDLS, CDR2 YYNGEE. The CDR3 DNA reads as TGTGCCAGCAGCGGGACTTGGGCGGGAGAGACCCAGTACTTC. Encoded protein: CASSGTWAGETQYF.

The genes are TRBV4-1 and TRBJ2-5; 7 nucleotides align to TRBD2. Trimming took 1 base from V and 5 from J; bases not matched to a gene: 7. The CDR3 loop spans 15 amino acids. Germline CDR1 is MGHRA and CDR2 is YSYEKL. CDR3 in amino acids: CASSQVWGGGETQYF. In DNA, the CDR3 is TGCGCCAGCAGCCAAGTGTGGGGGGGAGGCGAGACCCAGTACTTC.

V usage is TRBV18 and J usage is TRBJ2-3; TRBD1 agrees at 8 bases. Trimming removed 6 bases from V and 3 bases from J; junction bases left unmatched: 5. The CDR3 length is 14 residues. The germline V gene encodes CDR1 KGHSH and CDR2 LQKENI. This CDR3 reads CASSGQGGTDTQYF. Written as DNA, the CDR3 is TGTGCCAGCTCCGGACAGGGAGGTACAGATACGCAGTATTTT.

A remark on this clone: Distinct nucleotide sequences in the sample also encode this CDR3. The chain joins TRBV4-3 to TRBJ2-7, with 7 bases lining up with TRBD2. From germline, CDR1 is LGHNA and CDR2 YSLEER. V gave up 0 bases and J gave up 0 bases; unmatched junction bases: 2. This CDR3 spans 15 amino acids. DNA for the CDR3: TGCGCCAGCAGCCAAGAGCGGGGGAGCTCCTACGAGCAGTACTTC. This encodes CASSQERGSSYEQYF.

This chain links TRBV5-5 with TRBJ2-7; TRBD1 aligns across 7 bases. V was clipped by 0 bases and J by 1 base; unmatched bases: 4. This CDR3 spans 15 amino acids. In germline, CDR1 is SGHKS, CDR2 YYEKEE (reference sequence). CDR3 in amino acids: CASSLGTGESYEQYF. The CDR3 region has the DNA TGTGCCAGCAGCTTGGGCACAGGGGAATCCTACGAGCAGTACTTC. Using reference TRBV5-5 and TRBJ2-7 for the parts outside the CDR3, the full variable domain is DAGVTQSPTHLIKTRGQQVTLRCSPISGHKSVSWYQQVLGQGPQFIFQYYEKEERGRGNFPDRFSARQFPNYSSELNVNALLLGDSALYLCASSLGTGESYEQYFGPGTRLTVT.

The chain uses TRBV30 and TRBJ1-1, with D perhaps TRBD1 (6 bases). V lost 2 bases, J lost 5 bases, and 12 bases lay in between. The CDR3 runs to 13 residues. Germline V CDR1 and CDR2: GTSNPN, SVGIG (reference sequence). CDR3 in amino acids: CAWSLDDRTEAFF. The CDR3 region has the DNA TGTGCCTGGAGTCTCGACGACAGGACTGAAGCTTTCTTT. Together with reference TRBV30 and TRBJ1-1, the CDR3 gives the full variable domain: SQTIHQWPATLVQPVGSPLSLECTVEGTSNPNLYWYRQAAGRGLQLLFYSVGIGQISSEVPQNLSASRPQDRQFILSSKKLLLSDSGFYLCAWSLDDRTEAFFGQGTRLTVV.

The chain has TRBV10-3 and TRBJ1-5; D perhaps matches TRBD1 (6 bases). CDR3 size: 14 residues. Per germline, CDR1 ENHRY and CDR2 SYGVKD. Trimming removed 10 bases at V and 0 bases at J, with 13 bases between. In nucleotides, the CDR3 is TGTGCCACCAAGGGGGTCAGTAGCAATCAGCCCCAGCATTTT. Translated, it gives CATKGVSSNQPQHF.

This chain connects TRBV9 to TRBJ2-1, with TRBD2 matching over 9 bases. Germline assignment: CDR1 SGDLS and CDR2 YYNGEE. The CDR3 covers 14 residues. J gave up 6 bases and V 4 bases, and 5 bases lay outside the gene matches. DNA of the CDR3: TGTGCCAGCAGCCTAGCGACTAGCGGCAATGAGCAGTTCTTC. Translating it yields CASSLATSGNEQFF. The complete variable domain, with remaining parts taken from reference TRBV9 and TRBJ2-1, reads DSGVTQTPKHLITATGQRVTLRCSPRSGDLSVYWYQQSLDQGLQFLIQYYNGEERAKGNILERFSAQQFPDLHSELNLSSLELGDSALYFCASSLATSGNEQFFGPGTRLTVL.

The CDR3 loop is CAISELGDYEQYF. CDR3 DNA: TGTGCCATCAGTGAGCTAGGGGATTACGAGCAGTACTTC. The rearrangement links TRBV10-3 to TRBJ2-7; D possibly corresponds to TRBD1 (5 bases). CDR3 length: 13 residues. The ends were cut back, 2 bases at V and 4 bases at J, with 9 bases in the middle. Germline loops: CDR1 ENHRY, CDR2 SYGVKD.

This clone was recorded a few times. The CDR3 bases are TGTGCCAGCAGCCGAGGACAGGGGCGAGGCTACACCTTC. This sequence encodes CASSRGQGRGYTF. The rearrangement uses TRBV7-9 and TRBJ1-2; 9 nucleotides agree with TRBD1. The germline V gene has CDR1 SEHNR and CDR2 FQNEAQ (reference sequence). This CDR3 spans 13 amino acids. The J segment lost 8 bases and the V segment lost 5 bases, leaving 6 bases of the junction unmatched.

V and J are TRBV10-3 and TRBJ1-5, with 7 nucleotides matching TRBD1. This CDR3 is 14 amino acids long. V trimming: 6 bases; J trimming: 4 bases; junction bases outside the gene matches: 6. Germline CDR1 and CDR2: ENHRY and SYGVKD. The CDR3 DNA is TGTGCCATCAGCGAGAGACAGGGAAATCAGCCCCAGCATTTT. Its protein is CAISERQGNQPQHF.

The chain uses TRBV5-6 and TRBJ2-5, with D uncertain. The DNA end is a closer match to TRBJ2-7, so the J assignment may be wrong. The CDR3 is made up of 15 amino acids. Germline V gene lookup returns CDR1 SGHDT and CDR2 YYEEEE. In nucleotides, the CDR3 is TGTGCCAGCAGCTTGCTCCCAGGTACCCAGTACGAGCAGTACTTC. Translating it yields CASSLLPGTQYEQYF.

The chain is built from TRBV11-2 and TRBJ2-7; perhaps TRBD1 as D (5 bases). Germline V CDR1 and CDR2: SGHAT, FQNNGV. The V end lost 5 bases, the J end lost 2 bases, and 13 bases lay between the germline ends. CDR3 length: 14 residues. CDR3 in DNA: TGTGCCAGCAGCCTATCGACAGAAACCTACGAGCAGTACTTC. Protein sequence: CASSLSTETYEQYF.